The T cell receptor (beta chain) described here comes from a study of beta chain features in type 1 diabetes. Every bit of the isolated RNA underwent reverse transcription, so sequencing read expressed TCRB transcripts. Generated by immunoSEQ multiplex PCR, the TCRdb table keeps only in-frame clones and is missing some. The sample lists hundreds of thousands of clones, 68% occurring once. This clone occurred once. Its antigen is not known. Sorting based on CD45RO/CCR7/CD25/CD127/CD95/CD27 separated CD4+ naive, central memory, regulatory and stem cell-like memory cells. Study-wide results and limits: Sampled from patients, naive, central memory and Treg TCRB repertoires appeared more similar than those sampled from healthy donors. The question left open here concerned HLA type influencing TCRB rearrangement.

The germline V and J ends were trimmed by 2 bases and 10 bases, with 12 bases remaining between them. The CDR3 spans 12 residues. Per the germline V gene, CDR1 is GTSNPN and CDR2 is SVGIG (reference sequence). Material: naive CD4+ T cells from blood. The chain uses TRBV30 and TRBJ2-1, with a tentative D call TRBD2 (5 bases). The sequence came from a man aged 30 to 45 in good health. CDR3 protein: CAWSTGVGEQFF. The CDR3 bases are TGTGCCTGGAGTACCGGGGTGGGGGAGCAGTTCTTC. The full variable domain, its missing parts supplied by reference TRBV30 and TRBJ2-1, is SQTIHQWPATLVQPVGSPLSLECTVEGTSNPNLYWYRQAAGRGLQLLFYSVGIGQISSEVPQNLSASRPQDRQFILSSKKLLLSDSGFYLCAWSTGVGEQFFGPGTRLTVL.